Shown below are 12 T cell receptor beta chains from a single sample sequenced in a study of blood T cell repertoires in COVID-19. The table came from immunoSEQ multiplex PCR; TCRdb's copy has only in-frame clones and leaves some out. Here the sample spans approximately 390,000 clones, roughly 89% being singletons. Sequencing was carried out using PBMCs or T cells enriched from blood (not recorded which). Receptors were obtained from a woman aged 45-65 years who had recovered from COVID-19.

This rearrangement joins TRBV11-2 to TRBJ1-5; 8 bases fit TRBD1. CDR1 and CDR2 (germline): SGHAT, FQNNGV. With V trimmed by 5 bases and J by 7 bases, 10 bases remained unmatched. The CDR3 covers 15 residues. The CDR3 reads CASSRTGGMGQPQHF. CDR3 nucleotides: TGTGCCAGCAGCCGAACAGGGGGAATGGGACAGCCCCAGCATTTT.

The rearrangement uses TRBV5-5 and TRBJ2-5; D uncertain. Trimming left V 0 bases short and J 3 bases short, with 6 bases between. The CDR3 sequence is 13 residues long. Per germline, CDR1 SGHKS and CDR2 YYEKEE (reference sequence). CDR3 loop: CASSLAQKETQYF. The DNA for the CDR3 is TGTGCCAGCAGCTTGGCACAGAAAGAGACCCAGTACTTC.

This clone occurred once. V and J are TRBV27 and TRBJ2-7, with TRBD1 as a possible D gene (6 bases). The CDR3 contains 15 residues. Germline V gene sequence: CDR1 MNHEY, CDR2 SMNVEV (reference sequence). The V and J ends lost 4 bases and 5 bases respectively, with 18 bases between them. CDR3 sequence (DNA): TGTGCCAGCAGTTCCCTACGCCAGGGGTTCCACGAGCAGTACTTC. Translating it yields CASSSLRQGFHEQYF.

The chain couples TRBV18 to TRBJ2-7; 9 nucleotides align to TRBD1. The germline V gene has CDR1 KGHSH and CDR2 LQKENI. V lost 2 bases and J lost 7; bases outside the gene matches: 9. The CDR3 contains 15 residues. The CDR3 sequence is CASSPGTGRIIEQYF. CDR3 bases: TGTGCCAGCTCACCAGGGACAGGGAGGATAATAGAGCAGTACTTC.

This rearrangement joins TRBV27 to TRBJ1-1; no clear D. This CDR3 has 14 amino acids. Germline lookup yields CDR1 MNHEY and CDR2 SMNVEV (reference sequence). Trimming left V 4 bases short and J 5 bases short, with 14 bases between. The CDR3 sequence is CASSSRTGYTEAFF. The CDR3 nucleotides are TGTGCCAGCAGTTCCAGGACGGGGTATACTGAAGCTTTCTTT.

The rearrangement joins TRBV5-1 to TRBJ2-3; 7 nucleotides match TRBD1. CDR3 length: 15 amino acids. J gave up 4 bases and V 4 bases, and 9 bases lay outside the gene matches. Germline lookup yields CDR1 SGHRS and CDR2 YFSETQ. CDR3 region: CASSTDRVRSDTQYF. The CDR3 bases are TGCGCCAGCAGCACCGACAGGGTACGGTCAGATACGCAGTATTTT.

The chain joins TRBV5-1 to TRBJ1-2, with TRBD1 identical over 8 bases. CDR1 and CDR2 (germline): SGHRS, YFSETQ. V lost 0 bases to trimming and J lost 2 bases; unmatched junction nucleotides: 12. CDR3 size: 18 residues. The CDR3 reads CASSLVGGRQGLNYGYTF. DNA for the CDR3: TGCGCCAGCAGCTTGGTCGGTGGTCGACAGGGGCTAAACTATGGCTACACCTTC.

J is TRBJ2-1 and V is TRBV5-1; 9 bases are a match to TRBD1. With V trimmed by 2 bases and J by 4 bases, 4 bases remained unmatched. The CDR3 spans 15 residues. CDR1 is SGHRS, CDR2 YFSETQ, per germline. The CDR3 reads CASSLRQGGYNEQFF. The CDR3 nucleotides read TGCGCCAGCAGCTTAAGACAGGGGGGATACAATGAGCAGTTCTTC.

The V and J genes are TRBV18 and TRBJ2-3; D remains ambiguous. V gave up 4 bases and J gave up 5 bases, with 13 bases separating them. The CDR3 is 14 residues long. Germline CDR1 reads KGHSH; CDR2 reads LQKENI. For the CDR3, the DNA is TGTGCCAGCTCACTGGCCCTCGCAGGAGATACGCAGTATTTT. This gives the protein CASSLALAGDTQYF.

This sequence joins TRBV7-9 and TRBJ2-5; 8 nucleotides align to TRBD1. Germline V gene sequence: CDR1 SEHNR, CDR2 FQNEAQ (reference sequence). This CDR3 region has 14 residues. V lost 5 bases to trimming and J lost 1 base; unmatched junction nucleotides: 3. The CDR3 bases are TGTGCCAGCAGCGTTACAGGGGGCCAAGAGACCCAGTACTTC. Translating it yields CASSVTGGQETQYF.

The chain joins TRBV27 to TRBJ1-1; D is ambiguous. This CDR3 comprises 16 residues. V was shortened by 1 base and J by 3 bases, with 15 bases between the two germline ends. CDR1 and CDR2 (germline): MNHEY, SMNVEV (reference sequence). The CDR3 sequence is CASSLLGRGSDTEAFF. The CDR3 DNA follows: TGTGCCAGCAGTTTATTAGGGCGGGGATCGGACACTGAAGCTTTCTTT.

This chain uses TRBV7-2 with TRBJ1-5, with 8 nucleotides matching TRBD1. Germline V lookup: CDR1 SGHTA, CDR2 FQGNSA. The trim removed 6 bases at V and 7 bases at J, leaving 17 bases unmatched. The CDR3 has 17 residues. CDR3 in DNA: TGTGCCAGCAGTTCGAGCCGGACAGGGCTTAAGGGACAGCCCCAGCATTTT. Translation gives CASSSSRTGLKGQPQHF.